This TCR beta chain was identified during a study of T cell repertoires in cytomegalovirus infection. Study-wide context: Evidence of both CMV infection and a matching HLA type came from public TCR beta signatures.

MiXCR, applied by TCRdb to the reads, yields one record per CDR3 protein. Of some 150,000 distinct CDR3 sequences in the sample, under 8% were seen once. This clonotype was seen at least ten times. The CDR3 loop spans 14 amino acids. V was trimmed by 2 bases and J by 4 bases, leaving 11 bases between them. The sequence was obtained from a human donor in good health (CMV status not recorded). Some clones in this sample may be carry-over from other donors' samples. The chain is built from TRBV12-3 or TRBV12-4 and TRBJ1-2; the D is unclear. Sequenced material: PBMCs. CDR3: CASSLLGAGYGYTF. The CDR3 nucleotides read TGTGCCAGCAGTTTACTTGGAGCTGGCTATGGCTACACCTTC.